This TCR beta chain was documented in a study of OX40 agonist ivuxolimab in advanced cancers. In the study overall: Patients were dosed intravenously with ivuxolimab at 0.01 to 10 mg/kg every 2 weeks. It was permissible to have had prior anti-PD-1, anti-PD-L1 or anti-CTLA-4 therapy, and around 43% had some.

Notes on this clone: The target antigen is unknown.

Study results and caveats: The study found that CD8+ T cells averaged more expanded clones than CD4+.

The repertoire was sequenced with immunoSEQ multiplex PCR; TCRdb's copy has only in-frame clones and lacks some. In the table there are just over 95,000 clones, around 89% of which are singletons. Here the sequenced sample was CD4+ or CD8+ T cells sorted from blood, taken in a trial of the OX40 agonist ivuxolimab. This TCR was recovered from an adult with an advanced solid tumor such as melanoma, head and neck, liver or kidney cancer.

Written as DNA, the CDR3 is TGCGCCAGCAGCTTGGTTGCGGGAGTTGTAAATGAGCAGTTCTTC. This sequence encodes CASSLVAGVVNEQFF. The V and J genes are TRBV5-1 and TRBJ2-1, with 7 bases aligning to TRBD2. J was trimmed by 7 bases and V by 0 bases; bases with no gene match: 7. CDR3 length equals 15 residues. Germline V CDR1 and CDR2: SGHRS, YFSETQ. Supplemented by reference TRBV5-1 and TRBJ2-1, the full variable domain reads KAGVTQTPRYLIKTRGQQVTLSCSPISGHRSVSWYQQTPGQGLQFLFEYFSETQRNKGNFPGRFSGRQFSNSRSEMNVSTLELGDSALYLCASSLVAGVVNEQFFGPGTRLTVL.